This TCR beta chain was retrieved from a study of blood T cell repertoires in COVID-19. For the study at large: Donors in the United States, Italy and Spain gave samples during acute or convalescent COVID-19. PBMCs, B-cell-depleted T cells, or T cells provided the cDNA or gDNA that made up the material.

Sequenced by immunoSEQ multiplex PCR; TCRdb stores in-frame clones only, minus some. The sample comprises 140,000 to 150,000 clones, over 75% of which are singletons, and 35% to 45% rests with the top ten. The V end was cut by 1 base, the J end by 7 bases, with 23 bases between. Germline values: CDR1 SGHVS, CDR2 FQNEAQ. This CDR3 comprises 17 residues. Sequences were obtained from peripheral blood. The receptor was derived from a human donor in a cohort sampled during active COVID-19. V usage is TRBV7-8 and J usage is TRBJ2-7; D is possibly TRBD2 (6 bases). The CDR3 DNA reads TGTGCCAGCAGCTTAGGACTAGGCCGGCAGGGCTTGGGGGAGCAGTACTTC. It encodes CASSLGLGRQGLGEQYF.